These 29 T cell receptor beta chains share one sample of origin, sequenced in a study of T cells in Graves' hyperthyroidism and ophthalmopathy. Amplified TCR beta CDR3 regions came from RNA transcripts. Primed by the HTBI set, a first-round RT-PCR was run on the TCR CDR3. TCRdb fed the multiplex PCR reads into MiXCR, producing one record per CDR3 protein. The table lists about 640,000 distinct CDR3 sequences, under 25% of them singletons, with around a third in the top ten. Sequencing used blood. These receptors came from a man aged 25-40 years with Graves' ophthalmopathy.

This clonotype was counted between two and nine times. This could be a read error, since a much larger clone is one nucleotide away. The V call is TRBV3-1, the J call TRBJ2-3; 11 bases align to TRBD2. Trimming removed 10 bases from V and 6 bases from J; junction bases left unmatched: 9. The CDR3 length is 14 residues. Germline lookup yields CDR1 LGHDT and CDR2 YNNKEL (reference sequence). CDR3 loop: CANSLTSGKDTQYF. CDR3 in DNA: TGTGCCAACAGTCTGACTAGCGGGAAGGATACGCAGTATTTT.

The gene calls are TRBV4-1 and TRBJ2-7; either TRBD1 or TRBD2 may fit D (6 bases each). This CDR3 is 22 amino acids long. V was pared by 0 bases and J by 2 bases, with 32 bases between. Germline V gives CDR1 MGHRA, CDR2 YSYEKL. The CDR3 region is CASSQESVRNVGGRQKTYEQYF. CDR3 DNA: TGCGCCAGCAGCCAAGAATCGGTTCGTAATGTGGGGGGCCGACAAAAGACCTACGAGCAGTACTTC.

This rearrangement joins TRBV20-1 to TRBJ2-4; 8 bases align to TRBD1. The CDR3 contains 15 residues. V lost 6 bases and J lost 1; bases outside the gene matches: 8. Germline values: CDR1 DFQATT, CDR2 SNEGSKA (reference sequence). This chain's CDR3 is CSADMTGVAKNIQYF. The DNA for the CDR3 is TGCAGTGCGGATATGACAGGGGTCGCCAAAAACATTCAGTACTTC.

V usage is TRBV3-1 and J usage is TRBJ1-2; D possibly corresponds to TRBD1 (5 bases). Germline lookup yields CDR1 LGHDT and CDR2 YNNKEL (reference sequence). V lost 1 base to trimming and J lost 3 bases, with 15 bases between them. This CDR3 is 16 amino acids long. CDR3 protein: CASSQAEVGVDYGYTF. The CDR3 coding sequence is TGTGCCAGCAGCCAAGCAGAAGTAGGGGTGGACTATGGCTACACCTTC.

The rearrangement joins TRBV20-1 to TRBJ2-1; 12 nucleotides match TRBD1. This CDR3 has 14 amino acids. Germline V CDR1 and CDR2: DFQATT, SNEGSKA (reference sequence). With 3 bases clipped from V and 8 bases from J, the junction kept 5 bases outside the gene matches. This CDR3 reads CSARFGTGGDEQFF. For the CDR3, the DNA is TGCAGTGCTAGGTTCGGGACAGGGGGCGATGAGCAGTTCTTC.

This clonotype has just a few counts. The V call is TRBV28, the J call TRBJ2-1; perhaps TRBD1 as D (5 bases). Trimming removed 6 bases from V and 1 base from J, with 13 bases in between. The CDR3 spans 15 residues. Germline V gives CDR1 MDHEN, CDR2 SYDVKM. The CDR3 protein is CASSPPDRSYNEQFF. The DNA of the CDR3 is TGTGCCAGCAGCCCCCCTGACAGATCCTACAATGAGCAGTTCTTC.

This clonotype was counted many times. This chain connects TRBV7-8 to TRBJ2-7; D not certain. V was cut by 1 base and J by 5 bases, with 6 bases left in between. The CDR3 runs 12 residues. CDR1 and CDR2 from the germline V gene are SGHVS and FQNEAQ. This CDR3 reads CASSLDIHEQYF. The CDR3 region has the DNA TGTGCCAGCAGCTTAGACATCCACGAGCAGTACTTC.

This clonotype was seen a few times. The chain couples TRBV19 to TRBJ2-7; 7 bases are a match to TRBD1. Germline CDR1 LNHDA, CDR2 SQIVND (reference sequence). The CDR3 is 15 residues long. V dropped 1 base and J dropped 2; count of bases not matched to a gene: 5. CDR3 bases: TGTGCCAGTAGTATAGCCAAGCAGGGGGCCTACGAGCAGTACTTC. This encodes CASSIAKQGAYEQYF.

The count of this clonotype is one. CDR3 in amino acids: CASSQTHDFYNEQFF. The CDR3 DNA follows: TGCGCCAGCAGCCAAACCCATGATTTTTACAATGAGCAGTTCTTC. The chain joins TRBV4-1 to TRBJ2-1; D remains ambiguous. The CDR3 is made up of 15 amino acids. Germline-derived CDR1 and CDR2 are MGHRA and YSYEKL. Trimming cost V 2 bases and J 4 bases, with 12 bases left between them.

This clonotype was detected only a few times. The J gene is TRBJ2-7, the V gene TRBV6-2 or TRBV6-3, with D perhaps TRBD2 (7 bases). Trimming removed 2 bases from V and 3 bases from J, with 20 bases in between. This CDR3 has 17 amino acids. Germline-derived CDR1 and CDR2 are MNHEY and SVGEGT. The CDR3 DNA is TGTGCCAGCAGTTACATTTCAGGGCGGGGGCCTGACTACGAGCAGTACTTC. Its protein is CASSYISGRGPDYEQYF.

V and J are TRBV7-8 and TRBJ1-4, with 10 bases aligning to TRBD1. This CDR3 is built from 16 residues. Losses at the gene ends were 3 bases for V and 8 bases for J; bases not matched to a gene: 9. Looked up from germline, CDR1 is SGHVS and CDR2 is FQNEAQ. The CDR3 here is CASSFEWDRGNEKLFF. The CDR3 DNA follows: TGTGCCAGCAGCTTCGAATGGGACAGGGGAAACGAAAAACTGTTTTTT.

This clonotype has more than one count but fewer than ten. The V and J genes are TRBV4-1 and TRBJ2-7, with TRBD2 as a possible D gene (5 bases). CDR3 length: 15 residues. Germline V lookup: CDR1 MGHRA, CDR2 YSYEKL. Trimming took off 2 bases at V and 0 bases at J, with 11 bases between the two ends. CDR3: CASSQWTGRSYEQYF. The CDR3 nucleotides are TGCGCCAGCAGCCAATGGACTGGCCGCTCCTACGAGCAGTACTTC.

The rearrangement joins TRBV7-9 to TRBJ2-2; TRBD1 might be the D (6 bases). With 6 bases removed from V and 1 base from J, the gap between germline ends came to 12 bases. The length of the CDR3 is 15 residues. Looked up from germline, CDR1 is SEHNR and CDR2 is FQNEAQ (reference sequence). The CDR3 region is CASRPPTGNTGELFF. The CDR3 DNA follows: TGTGCCAGCAGACCGCCGACAGGGAACACCGGGGAGCTGTTTTTT.

This clonotype came up a few times. J is TRBJ1-1 and V is TRBV28; TRBD1 matches at 7 bases. CDR1 and CDR2 (germline): MDHEN, SYDVKM. CDR3 size: 12 residues. Trimming took 3 bases from V and 11 from J; bases not matched to a gene: 6. The CDR3, as DNA: TGTGCCAGCAGTTTCGGGGGCAGGGGGGCTTTCTTT. Protein product: CASSFGGRGAFF.

This clonotype appeared many times. The chain couples TRBV5-1 to TRBJ2-7; either TRBD1 or TRBD2 may supply D (5 bases each). Trimming left V 0 bases short and J 4 bases short, with 17 bases between. Germline-derived CDR1 and CDR2 are SGHRS and YFSETQ. There are 16 residues in the CDR3. The CDR3 DNA reads TGCGCCAGCAGCTTGGGGAGAACTGCTGGGGGATACGAGCAGTACTTC. Encoded protein: CASSLGRTAGGYEQYF.

This clonotype was counted a few times. V usage is TRBV4-1 and J usage is TRBJ2-7; no reliable D call. CDR1 and CDR2 from the germline V gene are MGHRA and YSYEKL. This CDR3 is built from 15 residues. V lost 2 bases to trimming and J lost 0 bases, with 11 bases between them. The CDR3 region has the DNA TGCGCCAGCAGCCAATTCAGTATCCCCTCCTACGAGCAGTACTTC. It is translated as CASSQFSIPSYEQYF.

This clonotype has just a few counts. The genes are TRBV6-1 and TRBJ2-5; the match to TRBD2 covers 12 bases. The CDR3 has 16 amino acids. Germline V gene lookup returns CDR1 MNHNS and CDR2 SASEGT. The junction had 11 bases not matched to a gene; V was cut back by 5 bases and J by 7 bases. This CDR3 is CASSHPGTSGRRTQYF. The CDR3 nucleotides read TGTGCCAGCAGTCATCCCGGGACTAGCGGGCGGAGGACCCAGTACTTC.

The CDR3 sequence is CASSSLAVLETQYF. DNA of the CDR3: TGTGCCAGCAGTTCCCTAGCGGTTTTAGAGACCCAGTACTTC. This chain links TRBV28 with TRBJ2-5; 7 nucleotides line up with TRBD2. Germline CDR1 reads MDHEN; CDR2 reads SYDVKM. Trimming cost V 4 bases and J 4 bases; bases outside gene matches: 6. This CDR3 region has 14 residues.

The rearrangement joins TRBV6-9 to TRBJ2-2; D is undetermined. Deletions cut 1 base from V and 6 bases from J, with 6 bases between. The germline gives CDR1 MNHGY, CDR2 SVAAGI. This CDR3 is built from 13 residues. The CDR3 coding sequence is TGTGCCAGCAGTTATTTGTCCCCCGGGGAGCTGTTTTTT. Its translation is CASSYLSPGELFF.

V gene TRBV6-1 combines with J gene TRBJ1-1; maybe TRBD1 (5 bases). CDR3 size: 15 residues. V lost 8 bases, J lost 1 base, and 17 bases lay in between. Looked up from germline, CDR1 is MNHNS and CDR2 is SASEGT. The CDR3 loop is CASGGALFWNTEAFF. CDR3 bases: TGTGCCAGCGGGGGTGCCCTTTTTTGGAACACTGAAGCTTTCTTT.

This clonotype was seen only a few times. This rearrangement joins TRBV29-1 to TRBJ2-2; D is undetermined. Trimming took off 6 bases at V and 0 bases at J, with 11 bases between the two ends. Germline assignment: CDR1 SQVTM and CDR2 ANQGSEA. The CDR3 runs to 14 residues. The CDR3 DNA reads as TGCAGCGTCCCCCGACCCTCGAACACCGGGGAGCTGTTTTTT. Translated, it gives CSVPRPSNTGELFF.

About this clonotype itself: At one end the junction does not follow the germline gene, possibly because of a read error. This sequence joins TRBV4-1 and TRBJ2-3, with D unresolved. CDR3 length: 15 residues. Germline CDR1 is MGHRA and CDR2 is YSYEKL. In nucleotides, the CDR3 is TGCGCCAGCAGCAAAGACGATTCAGGCACAGATACGCAGTATTTT. This translates into CASSKDDSGTDTQYF.

The chain couples TRBV30 to TRBJ2-1, with 9 bases matching TRBD2. The length of the CDR3 is 15 residues. Germline V gene sequence: CDR1 GTSNPN, CDR2 SVGIG (reference sequence). V shed 2 bases, J shed 8 bases, and the junction held 10 bases outside the gene matches. The CDR3: CAWSRREGRLYEQFF. The CDR3 DNA reads TGTGCCTGGAGTAGGCGGGAGGGGAGGCTCTATGAGCAGTTCTTC.

In this sample, this clonotype turned up a few times. J is TRBJ2-7 and V is TRBV20-1; D is possibly TRBD1 (5 bases). V lost 7 bases and J lost 5, with 15 bases in between. CDR3 size: 12 residues. Germline CDR1 is DFQATT and CDR2 is SNEGSKA (reference sequence). The CDR3 DNA follows: TGCAGTGTTCGGCAGGGTACCCACGAGCAGTACTTC. It specifies CSVRQGTHEQYF.

This chain connects TRBV3-1 to TRBJ2-3; D perhaps matches TRBD1 (5 bases). The CDR3 totals 16 residues. Between the trimmed V and J ends, which lost 4 bases and 3 bases, there was a span of 17 bases. Germline lookup yields CDR1 LGHDT and CDR2 YNNKEL (reference sequence). CDR3: CASSPGFSGPTDTQYF. CDR3 DNA: TGTGCCAGCAGCCCCGGGTTTTCAGGGCCGACAGATACGCAGTATTTT.

The rearrangement links TRBV6-2 or TRBV6-3 to TRBJ2-1; no firm D call. Germline lookup yields CDR1 MNHEY and CDR2 SVGEGT. The CDR3 loop spans 12 amino acids. Trimming removed 6 bases at V and 3 bases at J, with 6 bases between. In DNA form, the CDR3 reads TGTGCCAGCAGGGGGTTCTACAATGAGCAGTTCTTC. Its protein product is CASRGFYNEQFF.

For this clonotype: This may arise from a read error, as a much more abundant clone is one base away. For the CDR3, the DNA is TGTGCCAGCAGCCAAGAGGGGGCCCGAAACACAGATATGCAGTATTTT. Translation gives CASSQEGARNTDMQYF. The rearrangement joins TRBV3-1 to TRBJ2-3; D perhaps matches TRBD1 (6 bases). The CDR3 has 16 amino acids. The germline V gene has CDR1 LGHDT and CDR2 YNNKEL (reference sequence).

This clonotype has only a few counts. The DNA for the CDR3 is TGCAGTGCAAGACCAGAGGCTGGAAATCAGCCCCAGCATTTT. It codes for CSARPEAGNQPQHF. This sequence joins TRBV20-1 and TRBJ1-5; no clear D gene. Germline CDR1 is DFQATT and CDR2 is SNEGSKA (reference sequence). V lost 6 bases and J lost 4, with 16 bases in between. The CDR3 extends over 14 amino acids.

There are many counts of this clonotype. The rearrangement joins TRBV11-2 to TRBJ2-1, with 15 positions matching TRBD2. The CDR3 is 15 residues long. V was pared by 5 bases and J by 6 bases, with 2 bases of the junction left unmatched. The V gene's germline CDR1 is SGHAT and CDR2 FQNNGV. CDR3 DNA: TGTGCCAGCAGCGGACTAGCGGGAGGGGGCAATGAGCAGTTCTTC. Translation: CASSGLAGGGNEQFF.